This passage covers 32 T cell receptor beta chains from one sample sequenced in a study of Graves' ophthalmopathy and Graves' hyperthyroidism. TCR beta CDR3 regions were amplified from RNA transcripts. An initial RT-PCR round employing HTBI primers preceded a second-round multiplex PCR. TCRdb analysed the multiplex PCR reads with MiXCR anew, one entry per CDR3 protein. The sample records a few hundred thousand distinct CDR3 sequences, roughly 39% being singletons. The sample taken for sequencing was peripheral blood or thyroid tissue (not recorded which). The receptors were sampled from an adult man with Graves' hyperthyroidism.

This clonotype was found once. At one end the junction does not follow the germline gene, possibly because of a read error. This rearrangement joins TRBV6-6 to TRBJ2-5; D is perhaps TRBD2 (5 bases). This CDR3 region has 13 residues. The germline gives CDR1 MNHNY, CDR2 SVGAGI (reference sequence). The CDR3 DNA reads as TGTGCCAGCAGCCAACTAGAAGGGAAGACCCAGTGCTTC. Its protein is CASSQLEGKTQCF.

This sequence joins TRBV27 and TRBJ2-7; D is possibly TRBD1 or TRBD2 (5 bases each). The CDR3 length is 13 residues. Looked up from germline, CDR1 is MNHEY and CDR2 is SMNVEV (reference sequence). Trimming shortened V by 7 bases and J by 3 bases, and 13 bases separated the two germline ends. The chain's CDR3 is CASTRPGLYEQYF. CDR3 sequence (DNA): TGTGCCAGCACCCGGCCGGGGCTCTACGAGCAGTACTTC.

At least ten counts were recorded for this clonotype. The genes are TRBV7-9 and TRBJ2-7; D unclear. V lost 8 bases and J 3 bases, leaving 17 bases between the germline ends. Germline CDR1 and CDR2: SEHNR and FQNEAQ (reference sequence). The CDR3 is made up of 14 amino acids. The CDR3 here is CASGWRDPYYEQYF. As DNA, the CDR3 is TGTGCCAGCGGCTGGAGAGACCCCTACTACGAGCAGTACTTC.

This clonotype was seen many times. The chain recombines TRBV13 with TRBJ1-5; D not certain. The CDR3 extends over 13 amino acids. Germline loops: CDR1 PRHDT, CDR2 FYEKMQ (reference sequence). V lost 4 bases to trimming and J lost 5 bases, with 9 bases between them. This chain's CDR3 is CASSSRLDQPQHF. CDR3 in DNA: TGTGCCAGCAGCTCACGGTTGGATCAGCCCCAGCATTTT.

This clonotype was counted ten times or more. The V call is TRBV7-9, the J call TRBJ1-1, with D possibly matching TRBD1 (5 bases). Germline V CDR1 and CDR2: SEHNR, FQNEAQ (reference sequence). Trimming removed 1 base from V and 1 base from J, with 10 bases in between. The CDR3 length is 15 residues. The CDR3 coding sequence is TGTGCCAGCAGCTTAGATCCAGGGCGGAACACTGAAGCTTTCTTT. Its protein is CASSLDPGRNTEAFF. Combining the CDR3 with reference TRBV7-9 and TRBJ1-1 gives the whole variable domain DTGVSQNPRHKITKRGQNVTFRCDPISEHNRLYWYRQTLGQGPEFLTYFQNEAQLEKSRLLSDRFSAERPKGSFSTLEIQRTEQGDSAMYLCASSLDPGRNTEAFFGQGTRLTVV.

The chain couples TRBV20-1 to TRBJ1-6; no reliable D call. V shed 5 bases and J shed 7 bases, with 18 bases lying between them. CDR1 is DFQATT and CDR2 is SNEGSKA in the germline V gene (reference sequence). This CDR3 has 15 residues. The CDR3 here is CSAGASVRSNSPLHF. For the CDR3, the DNA is TGCAGTGCTGGTGCGTCGGTGCGATCAAATTCACCCCTCCACTTT.

This clonotype has ten or more counts. This chain joins TRBV12-3 or TRBV12-4 and TRBJ1-5; tentative D call: TRBD1 (5 bases). This CDR3 has 16 amino acids. V was trimmed by 6 bases and J by 6 bases, leaving 21 bases between them. CDR3 coding DNA: TGTGCCAGCAGCACCGATCGGGCCCCGAGGGGTCAGCCCCAGCATTTT. Its protein product is CASSTDRAPRGQPQHF.

This clonotype was seen ten or more times. The CDR3 reads CASSFAAAGTEAFF. In nucleotides, the CDR3 is TGTGCCAGCAGTTTCGCGGCAGCGGGTACTGAAGCTTTCTTT. The chain uses TRBV12-3 or TRBV12-4 and TRBJ1-1; D uncertain. The CDR3 sequence is 14 residues long. V was shortened by 3 bases and J by 5 bases, with 13 bases between the two germline ends.

This clonotype has more than one count but fewer than ten. The chain has TRBV9 and TRBJ2-7; D ambiguous. CDR3 length: 15 amino acids. Trimming stripped 4 bases from V and 1 base from J, with 15 bases between. Germline V gives CDR1 SGDLS, CDR2 YYNGEE. Written as DNA, the CDR3 is TGTGCCAGCAGCCAAGATAGATCCAGATCCTACGAGCAGTACTTC. Its translation is CASSQDRSRSYEQYF.

This clonotype was recorded at least ten times. V is TRBV29-1 and J is TRBJ1-3; no clear D. V was clipped by 3 bases and J by 0 bases, with 3 bases between them. CDR3 size: 12 residues. CDR1 SQVTM and CDR2 ANQGSEA come from the germline V gene. The CDR3 DNA reads TGCAGCGTTGACAGCTCTGGAAACACCATATATTTT. Translating gives CSVDSSGNTIYF.

The chain employs TRBV29-1 and TRBJ2-3; D unresolved. CDR3 size: 14 residues. Between the trimmed V and J ends, which lost 1 base and 6 bases, there was a span of 14 bases. Per germline, CDR1 SQVTM and CDR2 ANQGSEA. The CDR3 sequence: CSVEGLGGRDTQYF. CDR3 coding DNA: TGCAGCGTTGAAGGGCTGGGCGGCAGGGATACGCAGTATTTT.

This clonotype was counted between two and nine times. The gene calls are TRBV7-9 and TRBJ1-4, with D hard to call. Between the trimmed V and J ends, which lost 4 bases and 0 bases, there was a span of 12 bases. The CDR3 is 16 residues long. Germline CDR1 is SEHNR and CDR2 is FQNEAQ (reference sequence). CDR3 DNA sequence: TGTGCCAGCAGCTACCCCTGGGGAGCAACTAATGAAAAACTGTTTTTT. It yields the protein CASSYPWGATNEKLFF.

This clonotype was seen a single time. The chain carries TRBV6-1 and TRBJ2-7; TRBD1 agrees at 11 bases. Germline V lookup: CDR1 MNHNS, CDR2 SASEGT. CDR3 length: 16 amino acids. After removal of 8 bases from V and 4 bases from J, the junction contained 13 bases not matched to a gene. In DNA form, the CDR3 reads TGTGCCAGCCAGCAAGCAGCTGGGACAGGGGGGTACGAGCAGTACTTC. It specifies CASQQAAGTGGYEQYF.

This clonotype was seen ten or more times. The V and J genes are TRBV6-5 and TRBJ1-2; D is undetermined. This CDR3 has 14 amino acids. Trimming stripped 0 bases from V and 5 bases from J, with 10 bases between. CDR1 and CDR2 from the germline V gene are MNHEY and SVGAGI. CDR3 region: CASSYSNLGYGYTF. The DNA for the CDR3 is TGTGCCAGCAGTTACTCGAACCTCGGGTATGGCTACACCTTC.

About this clonotype: A much larger clone differs from this one at a single base, so this may be a read error. The chain has TRBV29-1 and TRBJ1-2; a possible D gene is TRBD1 (5 bases). The CDR3 contains 13 residues. V lost 4 bases to trimming and J lost 7 bases, with 16 bases between them. Per the germline V gene, CDR1 is SQVTM and CDR2 is ANQGSEA. The chain's CDR3 is CSVGEGRVVGYTF. CDR3 in DNA: TGCAGCGTTGGAGAGGGCAGGGTGGTTGGCTACACCTTC.

The chain links TRBV10-3 to TRBJ1-2; no firm D call. CDR3 length equals 13 residues. Germline V gene data show CDR1 as ENHRY and CDR2 as SYGVKD. Trimming shortened V by 4 bases and J by 2 bases, and 8 bases separated the two germline ends. The CDR3: CAISGLGNYGYTF. CDR3 DNA sequence: TGTGCCATCAGTGGCCTGGGGAACTATGGCTACACCTTC.

The sample holds many counts of this clonotype. This CDR3 is CATSDPGGLAQETQYF. CDR3 nucleotides: TGTGCCACCAGTGACCCGGGGGGACTAGCCCAAGAGACCCAGTACTTC. This chain joins TRBV24-1 and TRBJ2-5; 9 bases agree with TRBD2. The junction had 6 bases not matched to a gene; V was cut back by 4 bases and J by 1 base. Germline V gene data show CDR1 as KGHDR and CDR2 as SFDVKD. The CDR3 is made up of 16 amino acids.

J is TRBJ2-3 and V is TRBV7-3; 7 nucleotides align to TRBD1. CDR1 is SGHTA and CDR2 is FQGTGA in the germline V gene. This CDR3 comprises 15 residues. V lost 5 bases and J lost 0; bases outside the gene matches: 5. In DNA form, the CDR3 reads TGTGCCAGCAGCCCTACAGGGGCTAGCACAGATACGCAGTATTTT. It translates to CASSPTGASTDTQYF.

The V and J genes are TRBV30 and TRBJ2-6; D is unresolved. V lost 4 bases, J lost 0 bases, and 10 bases lay in between. CDR1 is GTSNPN, CDR2 SVGIG, per germline (reference sequence). The CDR3 spans 15 residues. CDR3 sequence: CAWKVPSSGANVLTF. The CDR3 DNA reads as TGTGCCTGGAAGGTGCCCTCCTCTGGGGCCAACGTCCTGACTTTC.

The genes are TRBV30 and TRBJ1-1; D ambiguous. V was cut by 8 bases and J by 4 bases, with 11 bases left in between. The CDR3 is made up of 11 amino acids. The germline CDR1 and CDR2 sequences are GTSNPN and SVGIG (reference sequence). The CDR3 nucleotides read TGTGCCCACGGACGGGGCACTGAAGCTTTCTTT. As protein: CAHGRGTEAFF.

The J gene is TRBJ1-5, the V gene TRBV20-1; no clear D gene. The V gene's germline CDR1 is DFQATT and CDR2 SNEGSKA (reference sequence). The CDR3 spans 15 residues. Between the trimmed V and J ends, which lost 6 bases and 6 bases, there was a span of 21 bases. The CDR3 here is CSAQNTGRFCQPQHF. The DNA for the CDR3 is TGCAGTGCCCAAAATACGGGCAGATTCTGTCAGCCCCAGCATTTT.

The chain carries TRBV25-1 and TRBJ1-4; 7 positions match TRBD1. Germline assignment: CDR1 MGHDK and CDR2 SYGVNS. V was pared by 3 bases and J by 7 bases, with 8 bases of the junction left unmatched. The CDR3 sequence is 15 residues long. The CDR3 bases are TGTGCCAGCAGTGATTCGACAGGGTCATTTGAAAAACTGTTTTTT. Encoded protein: CASSDSTGSFEKLFF.

This clonotype was recorded many times. V and J are TRBV6-6 and TRBJ1-1, with D possibly TRBD1 on 6 matching bases. Trimming left V 8 bases short and J 6 bases short, with 22 bases between. CDR1 and CDR2 (germline): MNHNY, SVGAGI (reference sequence). CDR3 length: 15 amino acids. CDR3 loop: CASEYRAGYRAEAFF. As DNA, the CDR3 is TGTGCCAGCGAGTACAGGGCGGGGTATCGGGCTGAAGCTTTCTTT.

To note about this clonotype: Its ends do not fully match the called genes, so a read error is possible. The rearrangement joins TRBV7-9 to TRBJ2-7; D is perhaps TRBD1 (6 bases). Germline V gene lookup returns CDR1 SEHNR and CDR2 FQNEAQ (reference sequence). The CDR3 runs to 17 residues. The CDR3 DNA reads as TGCGCCAGCAGCTTGGTACAGGGAGATATTATTGACTACGAGCAGTACTTC. The encoded protein is CASSLVQGDIIDYEQYF.

This clonotype was seen a few times. V and J are TRBV15 and TRBJ2-3; D is unclear. Trimming shortened V by 5 bases and J by 6 bases, and 12 bases separated the two germline ends. The CDR3 runs to 13 residues. Germline V gene sequence: CDR1 LNHNV, CDR2 YYDKDF (reference sequence). The CDR3, as DNA: TGTGCCACCAGCCGACTGGCAGGTGATACGCAGTATTTT. It encodes CATSRLAGDTQYF.

Regarding this clonotype: Being one base from a much bigger clone, this may be a read error. The rearrangement uses TRBV18 and TRBJ2-7, with D uncertain. Germline V gene data show CDR1 as KGHSH and CDR2 as LQKENI. This CDR3 spans 12 amino acids. In nucleotides, the CDR3 is TGTGCCAGCTCACCAATCCTTGGCGAGCAGCACTTC. This sequence encodes CASSPILGEQHF.

Remarks on this clonotype: A much larger clone sits a single nucleotide away, making a read error possible. As DNA, the CDR3 is TGTGCCATCAGTTACGACAGCGGGAAGGGAGAGACCCAGTACTTC. Its translation is CAISYDSGKGETQYF. This chain uses TRBV10-3 with TRBJ2-5; 7 bases match TRBD2. Germline CDR1 and CDR2: ENHRY and SYGVKD. Germline trimming cut 5 bases from V and 4 bases from J; bases unmatched to any gene: 10. This CDR3 region has 15 residues.

This clonotype has ten or more counts. The genes are TRBV6-4 and TRBJ1-1; D possibly corresponds to TRBD1 (6 bases). The CDR3 extends over 13 amino acids. Germline lookup yields CDR1 MRHNA and CDR2 SNTAGT. Trimming stripped 5 bases from V and 1 base from J, with 8 bases between. CDR3 coding DNA: TGTGCCAGCAGTAAGACAGGGAACACTGAAGCTTTCTTT. Its protein product is CASSKTGNTEAFF.

This clonotype was found once. The genes are TRBV7-8 and TRBJ2-7; TRBD1 matches 11 bases. Germline V gene sequence: CDR1 SGHVS, CDR2 FQNEAQ. CDR3 length equals 14 residues. V shed 7 bases and J 3 bases; nucleotides not matched to a gene: 5. CDR3 nucleotide sequence: TGTGCCAGCACGGGGGACAGGGGGGACTACGAGCAGTACTTC. It encodes CASTGDRGDYEQYF.

The chain uses TRBV29-1 and TRBJ1-2; D gene uncertain. CDR3 length: 11 amino acids. Germline V gene lookup returns CDR1 SQVTM and CDR2 ANQGSEA. The V and J ends lost 8 bases and 4 bases respectively, with 11 bases between them. The DNA for the CDR3 is TGCAGCCCTCCCCTTACCTATGGCTACACCTTC. Protein sequence: CSPPLTYGYTF.

The rearrangement uses TRBV6-5 and TRBJ1-2; D not certain. CDR1 MNHEY and CDR2 SVGAGI come from the germline V gene. V lost 10 bases, J lost 4 bases, and 19 bases lay in between. The CDR3 spans 14 residues. The CDR3 nucleotides are TGTGCCACCCATGGAGGCAGGACGACCTATGGCTACACCTTC. Translation: CATHGGRTTYGYTF.

This clonotype has just one count. The gene calls are TRBV20-1 and TRBJ1-6, with 7 positions matching TRBD1. This CDR3 contains 13 residues. Germline CDR1 and CDR2: DFQATT and SNEGSKA (reference sequence). V shed 6 bases and J 8 bases; nucleotides not matched to a gene: 7. CDR3 DNA sequence: TGCAGTGCGGCAGGGGACAGTGATTCACCCCTCCACTTT. It translates to CSAAGDSDSPLHF.